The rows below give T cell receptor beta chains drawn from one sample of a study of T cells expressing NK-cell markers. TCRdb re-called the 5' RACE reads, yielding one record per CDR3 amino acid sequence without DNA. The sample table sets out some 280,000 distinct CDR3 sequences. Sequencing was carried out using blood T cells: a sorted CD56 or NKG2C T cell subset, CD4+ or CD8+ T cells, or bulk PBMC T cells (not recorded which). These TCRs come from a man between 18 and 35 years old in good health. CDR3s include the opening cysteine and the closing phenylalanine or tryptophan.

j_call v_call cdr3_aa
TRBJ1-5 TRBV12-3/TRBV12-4 CASSDTTGGNQPQHF
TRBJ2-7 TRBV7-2 CASSLVRGTYEQYF
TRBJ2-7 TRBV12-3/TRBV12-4 CASTLTGFGHEQYF
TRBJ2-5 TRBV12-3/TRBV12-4 CASSFSLGLADQETQYF
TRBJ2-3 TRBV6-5 CASSYLGRGLGDTQYF
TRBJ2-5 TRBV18 CASSPSKLAGAETQYF
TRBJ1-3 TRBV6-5 CASSYSRGNTIYF
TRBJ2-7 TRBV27 CASHKREGFKQYF
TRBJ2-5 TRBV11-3 CASSLDPGQETQYF
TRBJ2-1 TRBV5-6 CASSLTGRTKVNEQFF
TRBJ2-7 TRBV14 CASSQRKRDGSYEQYF
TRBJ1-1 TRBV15 CATSRVDRGTEAFF